The 22 T cell receptor beta chains given below trace back to one sample, sequenced in a study of technical replicates of blood from a handful of donors. The data were produced by immunoSEQ multiplex PCR, yet TCRdb's version contains in-frame clones alone and is incomplete. The data contain under 85,000 clones, approximately 91% of them singletons. Sequenced input: T cells isolated from PBMCs. The receptors derive from a human donor in good health.

The chain has TRBV29-1 and TRBJ1-1; D not certain. The V end was cut by 7 bases, the J end by 1 base, with 10 bases between. This CDR3 is 12 amino acids long. Germline V lookup: CDR1 SQVTM, CDR2 ANQGSEA. In nucleotides, the CDR3 is TGCAGCGGCGCGGGGTGGAACACTGAAGCTTTCTTT. Translation gives CSGAGWNTEAFF.

The CDR3 nucleotides are TGTGCCAGCAGCGGCGTGGCAGGGAAGAACACCGGGGAGCTGTTTTTT. Protein sequence: CASSGVAGKNTGELFF. This rearrangement joins TRBV9 to TRBJ2-2, with a possible D match to TRBD1 (5 bases). The germline V and J ends were trimmed by 3 bases and 1 base, with 13 bases remaining between them. The CDR3 consists of 16 residues. The germline CDR1 and CDR2 sequences are SGDLS and YYNGEE.

The rearrangement joins TRBV14 to TRBJ1-1; no clear D gene. The CDR3 runs 15 residues. Germline loops: CDR1 SGHDN, CDR2 FVKESK. Trimming removed 1 base at V and 2 bases at J, with 11 bases between. The CDR3, as DNA: TGTGCCAGCAGCCAAGCTTATTCGGTAAACACTGAAGCTTTCTTT. Residues: CASSQAYSVNTEAFF.

The genes are TRBV10-3 and TRBJ2-7, with 8 bases fitting TRBD2. This CDR3 is built from 17 residues. Per germline, CDR1 ENHRY and CDR2 SYGVKD. The V and J ends lost 7 bases and 5 bases, in that order; junction bases with no gene match: 19. CDR3 nucleotides: TGTGCCATCAATCCGGGACTAGGGGAAGATTATAGTCACGAGCAGTACTTC. Encoded protein: CAINPGLGEDYSHEQYF.

The gene calls are TRBV27 and TRBJ2-7, with 8 bases matching TRBD1. Germline trimming cut 0 bases from V and 6 bases from J; bases unmatched to any gene: 7. The CDR3 has 15 amino acids. CDR1 is MNHEY, CDR2 SMNVEV, per germline (reference sequence). The CDR3 loop is CASSLSGTGGGEQYF. The CDR3 nucleotides read TGTGCCAGCAGTTTATCGGGGACAGGTGGGGGCGAGCAGTACTTC.

This clone was seen a few times. The genes are TRBV18 and TRBJ1-1, with D tentatively TRBD1 (6 bases). Germline assignment: CDR1 KGHSH and CDR2 LQKENI. This CDR3 spans 13 amino acids. Trimming left V 6 bases short and J 1 base short, with 9 bases between. The CDR3 spells CASSETGNTEAFF. The DNA of the CDR3 is TGTGCCAGCTCCGAGACAGGGAACACTGAAGCTTTCTTT. Using reference TRBV18 and TRBJ1-1 for the parts outside the CDR3, the full variable domain is NAGVMQNPRHLVRRRGQEARLRCSPMKGHSHVYWYRQLPEEGLKFMVYLQKENIIDESGMPKERFSAEFPKEGPSILRIQQVVRGDSAAYFCASSETGNTEAFFGQGTRLTVV.

This chain links TRBV5-8 with TRBJ1-1; TRBD1 matches at 8 bases. This CDR3 comprises 16 residues. J was trimmed by 3 bases and V by 4 bases; bases with no gene match: 11. Germline V gives CDR1 SGHTS, CDR2 YDEGEE. DNA of the CDR3: TGTGCCAGCAGCGTGGACAGGGAGATGTGGCACACTGAAGCTTTCTTT. Protein product: CASSVDREMWHTEAFF.

The chain uses TRBV28 and TRBJ1-5; D remains unclear. The CDR3 consists of 14 residues. Germline V CDR1 and CDR2: MDHEN, SYDVKM. V lost 6 bases, J lost 5 bases, and 14 bases lay in between. CDR3 loop: CASSLIFNDQPQHF. In DNA form, the CDR3 reads TGTGCCAGCAGCCTAATATTTAACGATCAGCCCCAGCATTTT.

This sequence joins TRBV19 and TRBJ2-7, with D perhaps matching TRBD1 (6 bases). Germline CDR1 reads LNHDA; CDR2 reads SQIVND (reference sequence). CDR3 size: 15 residues. V gave up 3 bases and J gave up 0 bases, with 12 bases separating them. CDR3 loop: CASSIRGYNSYEQYF. The CDR3 nucleotides are TGTGCCAGTAGTATTAGGGGGTATAACTCCTACGAGCAGTACTTC.

The chain joins TRBV7-3 to TRBJ1-3, with 7 bases fitting TRBD1. Per germline, CDR1 SGHTA and CDR2 FQGTGA. J gave up 8 bases and V 4 bases, and 8 bases lay outside the gene matches. The CDR3 is made up of 14 amino acids. The CDR3 bases are TGTGCCAGCAGCTCGCAGGGGGGTTCAGACACCATATATTTT. It is translated as CASSSQGGSDTIYF.

This clone was observed once. The V call is TRBV19, the J call TRBJ1-2, with D hard to call. CDR1 LNHDA and CDR2 SQIVND come from the germline V gene (reference sequence). CDR3 size: 13 residues. Trimming took off 3 bases at V and 4 bases at J, with 9 bases between the two ends. CDR3 residues: CASSITESYGYTF. In nucleotides, the CDR3 is TGTGCCAGTAGTATCACAGAGAGCTATGGCTACACCTTC.

To note about this clone: Relative to the germline gene, one junction end is altered; a read error may explain this. The chain combines TRBV6-1 with TRBJ1-2; 7 bases are a match to TRBD1. This CDR3 spans 12 amino acids. CDR1 is MNHNS, CDR2 SASEGT, per germline. CDR3 sequence: CASSENFWDSLF. In nucleotides, the CDR3 is TGTGCCAGCAGTGAAAATTTTTGGGACAGTCTCTTC.

V and J are TRBV9 and TRBJ2-1, with TRBD2 matching over 15 bases. The germline CDR1 and CDR2 sequences are SGDLS and YYNGEE. The ends lost 2 bases at V and 0 bases at J; junction bases unmatched: 6. The CDR3 extends over 19 amino acids. Here the CDR3 DNA reads TGTGCCAGCAGCGTGGGACTAGCGGGAGGTTCCCGCTCCTACAATGAGCAGTTCTTC. Protein sequence: CASSVGLAGGSRSYNEQFF.

The CDR3 sequence is CASSLVRAGTEAFF. The DNA for the CDR3 is TGTGCCAGCAGCTTAGTCAGGGCTGGGACTGAAGCTTTCTTT. The chain recombines TRBV7-3 with TRBJ1-1, with D maybe TRBD1 (5 bases). V was clipped by 2 bases and J by 5 bases, with 12 bases between them. Germline V gene data show CDR1 as SGHTA and CDR2 as FQGTGA. The CDR3 has 14 residues.

This chain connects TRBV19 to TRBJ2-1; D gene unclear. CDR3 length: 16 amino acids. Trimming took off 1 base at V and 4 bases at J, with 14 bases between the two ends. Germline CDR1 LNHDA, CDR2 SQIVND (reference sequence). CDR3 in DNA: TGTGCCAGTAGTATAGCTAACAGTCCGAATTACAATGAGCAGTTCTTC. This encodes CASSIANSPNYNEQFF.

J is TRBJ2-7 and V is TRBV5-1; a weak D match, TRBD2 (6 bases). V lost 0 bases and J 4 bases, leaving 11 bases between the germline ends. The CDR3 covers 14 residues. Germline V gives CDR1 SGHRS, CDR2 YFSETQ. The DNA of the CDR3 is TGCGCCAGCAGCTTGGAGGGAGGTATGTACGAGCAGTACTTC. Amino acids: CASSLEGGMYEQYF.

This clone was recorded only once. V is TRBV2 and J is TRBJ2-7; maybe TRBD1 (6 bases). The CDR3 has 14 amino acids. The V end was cut by 6 bases, the J end by 0 bases, with 12 bases between. CDR1 and CDR2 from the germline V gene are SNHLY and FYNNEI. The CDR3 reads CASSEDSLSYEQYF. CDR3 nucleotides: TGTGCCAGCAGCGAGGACAGTCTCTCCTACGAGCAGTACTTC.

The chain employs TRBV5-1 and TRBJ1-1, with D perhaps matching TRBD1 (5 bases). The V end lost 1 base, the J end lost 1 base, and 20 bases lay between the germline ends. Germline CDR1 is SGHRS and CDR2 is YFSETQ. The CDR3 is 18 residues long. The CDR3 nucleotides are TGCGCCAGCAGCTTGATTGGAATAATGGGACTAAAGAACACTGAAGCTTTCTTT. This encodes CASSLIGIMGLKNTEAFF.

This clone was seen a handful of times. This chain joins TRBV18 and TRBJ1-1, with no clear D. This CDR3 is 13 amino acids long. V was pared by 6 bases and J by 0 bases, with 8 bases between. Germline V gene sequence: CDR1 KGHSH, CDR2 LQKENI. The CDR3 spells CASSSSMNTEAFF. In nucleotides, the CDR3 is TGTGCCAGCTCGTCCAGTATGAACACTGAAGCTTTCTTT.

The CDR3 DNA sequence: TGTGCCTGGAGTAGCGGGAGCCTTATCGATGAGCAGTTCTTC. This gives the protein CAWSSGSLIDEQFF. V and J are TRBV30 and TRBJ2-1, with 8 bases aligning to TRBD2. Germline CDR1 reads GTSNPN; CDR2 reads SVGIG (reference sequence). V lost 2 bases and J lost 8; bases outside the gene matches: 8. This CDR3 has 14 amino acids.

The V call is TRBV6-6, the J call TRBJ2-7; D is perhaps TRBD2 (5 bases). This CDR3 is built from 14 residues. Trimming took 3 bases from V and 5 from J, leaving 14 bases between them. The germline V gene has CDR1 MNHNY and CDR2 SVGAGI (reference sequence). The CDR3 protein is CASSYSRDLDEQYF. In DNA, the CDR3 is TGTGCCAGCAGTTATAGCCGGGATTTAGACGAGCAGTACTTC.

The chain joins TRBV2 to TRBJ1-5, with 9 bases identical to TRBD1. CDR1 is SNHLY and CDR2 is FYNNEI in the germline V gene. Unmatched junction bases numbered 5, after V lost 6 bases and J lost 5 bases. This CDR3 contains 14 residues. For the CDR3, the DNA is TGTGCCAGCAGGGGACAGGGAGGATATCAGCCCCAGCATTTT. Its translation: CASRGQGGYQPQHF.